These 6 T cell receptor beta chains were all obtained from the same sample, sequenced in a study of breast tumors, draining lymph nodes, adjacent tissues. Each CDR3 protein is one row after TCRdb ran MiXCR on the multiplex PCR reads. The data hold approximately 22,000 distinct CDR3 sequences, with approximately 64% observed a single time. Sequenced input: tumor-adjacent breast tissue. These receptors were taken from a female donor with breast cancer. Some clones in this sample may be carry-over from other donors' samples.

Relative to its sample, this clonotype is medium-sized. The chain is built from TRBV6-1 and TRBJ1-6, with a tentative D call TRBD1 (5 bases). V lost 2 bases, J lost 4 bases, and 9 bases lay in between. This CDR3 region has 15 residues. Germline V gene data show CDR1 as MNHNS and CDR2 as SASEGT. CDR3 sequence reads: CASSEKDTYNSPLHF. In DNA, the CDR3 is TGTGCCAGCAGTGAAAAGGACACTTATAATTCACCCCTCCACTTT.

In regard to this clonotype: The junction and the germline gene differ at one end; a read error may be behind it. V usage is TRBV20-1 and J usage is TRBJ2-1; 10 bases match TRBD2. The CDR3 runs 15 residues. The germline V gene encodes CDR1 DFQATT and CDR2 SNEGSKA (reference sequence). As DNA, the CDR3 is TGCAGTGCTAGATCAACTAGCGGGGATTACAATGAGCAGTCCTTC. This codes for CSARSTSGDYNEQSF.

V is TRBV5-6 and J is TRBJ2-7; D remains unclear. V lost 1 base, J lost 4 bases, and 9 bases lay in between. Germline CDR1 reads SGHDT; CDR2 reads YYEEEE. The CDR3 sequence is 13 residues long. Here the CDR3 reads CASSLSTAYEQYV. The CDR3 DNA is TGTGCCAGCAGCTTGTCGACGGCGTACGAGCAGTACGTC.

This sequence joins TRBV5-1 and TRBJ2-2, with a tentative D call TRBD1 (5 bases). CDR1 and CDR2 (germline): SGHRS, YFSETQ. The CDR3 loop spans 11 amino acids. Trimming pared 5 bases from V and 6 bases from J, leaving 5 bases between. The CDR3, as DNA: TGCGCCAGCAGGACAGCCGGGGAGCTGTTTTTT. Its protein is CASRTAGELFF.

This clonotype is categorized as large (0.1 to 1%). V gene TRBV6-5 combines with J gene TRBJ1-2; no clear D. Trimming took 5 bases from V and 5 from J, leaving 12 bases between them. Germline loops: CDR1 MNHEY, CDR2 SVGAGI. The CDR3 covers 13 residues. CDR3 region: CASSKGRLYGYTF. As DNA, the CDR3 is TGTGCCAGCAGTAAAGGACGCCTTTATGGCTACACCTTC.

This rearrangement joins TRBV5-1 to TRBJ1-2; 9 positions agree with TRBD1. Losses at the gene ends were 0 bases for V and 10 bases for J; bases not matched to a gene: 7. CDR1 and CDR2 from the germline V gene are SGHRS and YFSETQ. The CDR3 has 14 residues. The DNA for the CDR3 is TGCGCCAGCAGCTTGGGGGACAGGGAAGTATCCTACACCTTC. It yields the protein CASSLGDREVSYTF.